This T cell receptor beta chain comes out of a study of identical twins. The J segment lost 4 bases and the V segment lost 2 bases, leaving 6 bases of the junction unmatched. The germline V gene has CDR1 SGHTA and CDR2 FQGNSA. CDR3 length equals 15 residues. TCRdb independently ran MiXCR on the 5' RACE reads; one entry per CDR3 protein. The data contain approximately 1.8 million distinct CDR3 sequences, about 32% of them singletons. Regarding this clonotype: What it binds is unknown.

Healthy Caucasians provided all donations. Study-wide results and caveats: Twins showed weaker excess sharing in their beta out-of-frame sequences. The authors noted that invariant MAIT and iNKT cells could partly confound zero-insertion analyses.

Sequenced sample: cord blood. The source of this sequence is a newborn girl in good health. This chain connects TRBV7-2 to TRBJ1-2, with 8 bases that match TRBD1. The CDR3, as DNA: TGTGCCAGCAGCTTATATTGGACAGGGACCTATGGCTACACCTTC. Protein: CASSLYWTGTYGYTF.